This T cell receptor beta chain derives from a study of glioma-infiltrating T cells after dendritic cell vaccination. Whole-study context: Three intradermal dendritic cell vaccine injections were given every two weeks.

Profiling relied on immunoSEQ multiplex PCR, and the TCRdb table lists in-frame clones only, not all of them. There are about 64,000 clones in the sample; around 86% occur only once, and over 8.5% lies in the top ten. All glioblastoma patients lacked an isocitrate dehydrogenase mutation. Blood PBMC samples: pre-vaccination, two weeks post third vaccination, and at tumor progression. Germline CDR1 reads KGHSH; CDR2 reads LQKENI. Losses at the gene ends were 3 bases for V and 8 bases for J; bases not matched to a gene: 4. The CDR3 spans 14 residues. This chain links TRBV18 with TRBJ1-4; 9 positions agree with TRBD1. The sequence was collected from a human donor with glioblastoma. This sample comprised blood, obtained before dendritic cell vaccination. The CDR3 is CASSPGQGTEKLFF. The DNA for the CDR3 is TGTGCCAGCTCACCCGGACAGGGGACCGAAAAACTGTTTTTT.